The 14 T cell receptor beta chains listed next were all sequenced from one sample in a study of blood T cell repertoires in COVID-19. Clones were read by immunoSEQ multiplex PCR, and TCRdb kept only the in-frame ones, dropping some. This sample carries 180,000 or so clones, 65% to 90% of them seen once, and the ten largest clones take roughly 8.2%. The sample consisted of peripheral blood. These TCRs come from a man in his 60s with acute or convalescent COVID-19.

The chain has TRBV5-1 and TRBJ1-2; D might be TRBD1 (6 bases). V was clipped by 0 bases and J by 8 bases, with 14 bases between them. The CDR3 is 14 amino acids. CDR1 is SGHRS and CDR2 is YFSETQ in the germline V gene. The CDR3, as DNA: TGCGCCAGCAGCTTGGGGACAGCGGGGCCAGGCTACACCTTC. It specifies CASSLGTAGPGYTF.

The CDR3 is CASKPSSYNEQFF. Written as DNA, the CDR3 is TGTGCCAGCAAGCCAAGCTCCTACAATGAGCAGTTCTTC. The chain recombines TRBV7-9 with TRBJ2-1; D unresolved. V shed 7 bases and J shed 0 bases, with 7 bases lying between them. Looked up from germline, CDR1 is SEHNR and CDR2 is FQNEAQ (reference sequence). This CDR3 has 13 residues.

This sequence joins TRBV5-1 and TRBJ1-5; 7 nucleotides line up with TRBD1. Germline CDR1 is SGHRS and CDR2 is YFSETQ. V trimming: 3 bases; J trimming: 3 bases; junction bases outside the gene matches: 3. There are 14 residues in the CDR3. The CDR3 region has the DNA TGCGCCAGCAGCTCGGGACAGACCAATCAGCCCCAGCATTTT. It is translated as CASSSGQTNQPQHF.

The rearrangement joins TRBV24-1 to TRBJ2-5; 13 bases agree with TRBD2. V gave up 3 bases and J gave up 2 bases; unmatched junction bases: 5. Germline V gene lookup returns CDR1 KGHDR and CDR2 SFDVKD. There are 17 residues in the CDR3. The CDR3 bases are TGTGCCACCAGTGATATGGGGACTAGCGGGGCTCAAGAGACCCAGTACTTC. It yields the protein CATSDMGTSGAQETQYF.

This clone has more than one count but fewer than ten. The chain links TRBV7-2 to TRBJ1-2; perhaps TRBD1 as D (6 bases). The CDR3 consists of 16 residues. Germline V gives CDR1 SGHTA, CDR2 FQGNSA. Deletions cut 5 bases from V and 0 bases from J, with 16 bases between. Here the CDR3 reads CASSQGGTQANYGYTF. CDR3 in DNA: TGTGCCAGCAGCCAGGGAGGGACACAAGCTAACTATGGCTACACCTTC.

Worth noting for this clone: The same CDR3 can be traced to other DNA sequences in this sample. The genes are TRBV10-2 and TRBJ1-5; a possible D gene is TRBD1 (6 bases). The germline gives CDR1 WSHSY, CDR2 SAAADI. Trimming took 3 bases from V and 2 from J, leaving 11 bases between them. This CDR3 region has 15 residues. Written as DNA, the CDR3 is TGCGCCAGCAGTGACCCTCGACAGGGCAATCAGCCCCAGCATTTT. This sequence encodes CASSDPRQGNQPQHF.

CDR3: CASSETGGNTIYF. The CDR3, as DNA: TGTGCCAGCAGTGAGACGGGAGGAAACACCATATATTTT. The V gene is TRBV2, the J gene TRBJ1-3, with D unresolved. Germline CDR1 is SNHLY and CDR2 is FYNNEI. The ends were cut back, 3 bases at V and 4 bases at J, with 7 bases in the middle. The length of the CDR3 is 13 residues.

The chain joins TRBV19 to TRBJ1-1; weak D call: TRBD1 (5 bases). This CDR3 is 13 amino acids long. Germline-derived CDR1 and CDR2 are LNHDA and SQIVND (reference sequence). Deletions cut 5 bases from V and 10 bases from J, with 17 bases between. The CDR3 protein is CASSLVPQRGAFF. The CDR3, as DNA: TGTGCCAGTAGTCTCGTGCCCCAAAGGGGAGCTTTCTTT.

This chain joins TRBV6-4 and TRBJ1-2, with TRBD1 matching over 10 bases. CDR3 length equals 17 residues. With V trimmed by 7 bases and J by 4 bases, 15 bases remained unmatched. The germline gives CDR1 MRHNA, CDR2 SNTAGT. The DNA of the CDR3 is TGTGCCAGCATTCTCCCGGGACAGGGGCCCAAGGTCTATGGCTACACCTTC. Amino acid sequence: CASILPGQGPKVYGYTF.

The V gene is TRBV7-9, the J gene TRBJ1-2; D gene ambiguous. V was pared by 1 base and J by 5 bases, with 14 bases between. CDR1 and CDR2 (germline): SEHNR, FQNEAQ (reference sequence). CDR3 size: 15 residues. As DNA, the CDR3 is TGTGCCAGCAGCTTAGTCGGCGGATCACGGTATGGCTACACCTTC. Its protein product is CASSLVGGSRYGYTF.

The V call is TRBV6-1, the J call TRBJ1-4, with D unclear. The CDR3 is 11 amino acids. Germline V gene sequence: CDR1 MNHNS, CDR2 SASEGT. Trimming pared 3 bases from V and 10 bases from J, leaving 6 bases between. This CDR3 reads CASSDLGKLFF. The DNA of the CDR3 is TGTGCCAGCAGTGACCTCGGAAAACTGTTTTTT.

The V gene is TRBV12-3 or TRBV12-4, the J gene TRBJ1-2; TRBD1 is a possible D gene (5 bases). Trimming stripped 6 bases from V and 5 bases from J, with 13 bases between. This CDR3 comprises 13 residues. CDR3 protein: CASRMAGLYGYTF. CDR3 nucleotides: TGTGCCAGCAGGATGGCGGGGCTTTATGGCTACACCTTC.

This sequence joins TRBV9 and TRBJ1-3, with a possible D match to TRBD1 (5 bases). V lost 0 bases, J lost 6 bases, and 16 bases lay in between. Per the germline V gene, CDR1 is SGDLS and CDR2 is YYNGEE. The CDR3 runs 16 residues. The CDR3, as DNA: TGTGCCAGCAGCGTAGGTCGGCCGGGGGGATTAAACACCATATATTTT. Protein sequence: CASSVGRPGGLNTIYF.

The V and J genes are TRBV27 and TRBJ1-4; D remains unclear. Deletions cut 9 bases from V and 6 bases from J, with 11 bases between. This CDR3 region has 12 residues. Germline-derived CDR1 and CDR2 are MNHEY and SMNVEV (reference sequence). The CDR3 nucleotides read TGTGCCAGTGGGCGGAGGGATGAAAAACTGTTTTTT. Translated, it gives CASGRRDEKLFF.